These 3 T cell receptor beta chains originate from one sample sequenced in a study of CD8+CD57+ T cells in acquired aplastic anemia. Sequencing involved patients with CD8+CD57+ cell expansion previously shown by flow cytometry. Profiling of TCR beta VDJ combinations and CDR3 sequences used genomic DNA as template. Via MiXCR, TCRdb re-called the reads, giving one row per CDR3 protein. The sample holds 200,000 to 300,000 distinct CDR3 sequences, less than 85% seen once. Sequencing used sorted CD4+, CD8+, or CD8+CD57+ T cells (not recorded which) from PBMCs. The receptors derive from a human donor with aplastic anemia.

This sequence joins TRBV7-3 and TRBJ2-1; a possible D gene is TRBD2 (7 bases). Germline CDR1 is SGHTA and CDR2 is FQGTGA. Trimming cost V 6 bases and J 12 bases, with 24 bases left between them. The CDR3 spans 15 residues. The CDR3 DNA reads as TGTGCCAGCAGTACGGGCGAGCGGGACATCGATGCGCAGTTCTTC. This encodes CASSTGERDIDAQFF.

Note on this clonotype: The limits of the CDR3 on the DNA are not certain, so only TCRdb's listed CDR3 is given. The genes are TRBV9 and TRBJ2-7; whether TRBD1, the table's D call, matches the DNA was not checked. The CDR3 length equals 14 residues, ends included. Germline loops: CDR1 SGDLS, CDR2 YYNGEE. CDR3 amino acids: CASSVGGGAETQYV.

This chain connects TRBV7-6 to TRBJ2-1; TRBD1 might be the D (6 bases). CDR1 is SGHVS, CDR2 FNYEAQ, per germline. The germline V and J ends were trimmed by 4 bases and 13 bases, with 23 bases remaining between them. This CDR3 spans 15 amino acids. Here the CDR3 reads CASSSVRGQYSNQFF. The DNA for the CDR3 is TGTGCCAGCAGCTCCGTTCGAGGACAGTATAGCAATCAGTTCTTC.